This T cell receptor beta chain was documented in a study of cytomegalovirus exposure and HLA in healthy donors. Study results and limitations: Roughly uniform sequencing depth across donors was assumed, possibly incorrectly. Upon later analysis, HLA-associated TCR beta chains proved more clonally expanded than other, equally common chains. Earlier results showed most TCR beta V segments being productive about 87% or about 30% of the time. The listing of some 170 TCR beta chains classed them as cytomegalovirus-associated.

Germline CDR1 MNHNY, CDR2 SVGAGI (reference sequence). The CDR3 contains 12 residues. Trimming shortened V by 6 bases and J by 10 bases, and 15 bases separated the two germline ends. PCR amplification relied on 60 Vbeta primers (plus 13 Jbeta primers). Sequencing used immunoSEQ multiplex PCR; TCRdb keeps in-frame clones, though not all of them. Of around 150,000 clones listed, around 77% are singletons. This clone was seen a handful of times. Its antigen is not identified. The TCR comes from a man aged 25 to 45 in good health and CMV-seronegative. The sample was PBMCs. The rearrangement links TRBV6-6 to TRBJ1-1; D perhaps matches TRBD1 (6 bases). DNA of the CDR3: TGTGCCAGCAGCCGTCAGGGGTCCGGAGCTTTCTTT. Amino acid sequence: CASSRQGSGAFF.